The source of this TCR beta chain is a study of technical replicates of blood from several donors. TCRdb's table, derived via immunoSEQ multiplex PCR, lists solely in-frame clones and lacks some. The sample has about 69,000 clones; approximately 89% are singletons. V shed 7 bases, J shed 1 base, and the junction held 6 bases outside the gene matches. CDR3 length: 14 amino acids. Germline V gene data show CDR1 as SGHTA and CDR2 as FQGNSA. This clone is a singleton in its sample. The V and J genes are TRBV7-2 and TRBJ1-1, with 7 nucleotides matching TRBD1. The sample comprised PBMCs. This sequence was found in a human donor in good health. Some clones in this sample may be carry-over from other donors' samples. In nucleotides, the CDR3 is TGTGCCAGCATCGAGACAGGGAGGAACACTGAAGCTTTCTTT. Its protein is CASIETGRNTEAFF.